The 12 T cell receptor beta chains below all came from one sample that was sequenced in a study of response to subunit inactivated influenza vaccine. MiXCR was run by TCRdb on the RT-PCR reads, yielding one entry per CDR3 protein. The sample contains about 310,000 distinct CDR3 sequences, roughly 20% of which appear only once. This sample comprised PBMCs from blood, obtained about 19 months after vaccination. The receptors were gathered from a man in his fifties or sixties who received an inactivated influenza vaccine.

The genes are TRBV6-4 and TRBJ1-1; TRBD1 might be the D (6 bases). There are 13 residues in the CDR3. Per germline, CDR1 MRHNA and CDR2 SNTAGT. V lost 2 bases, J lost 6 bases, and 10 bases lay in between. This CDR3 is CASSDGRGAEAFF. The CDR3 nucleotides are TGTGCCAGCAGTGACGGCAGGGGAGCTGAAGCTTTCTTT.

The V and J genes are TRBV20-1 and TRBJ2-5, with D possibly matching TRBD2 (5 bases). V lost 3 bases, J lost 4 bases, and 9 bases lay in between. Germline-derived CDR1 and CDR2 are DFQATT and SNEGSKA (reference sequence). The length of the CDR3 is 12 residues. The CDR3 nucleotides read TGCAGTGCTAGTCGGGGAATAGAGACCCAGTACTTC. Protein sequence: CSASRGIETQYF.

This sequence joins TRBV7-6 and TRBJ2-2, with 11 bases aligning to TRBD1. Germline V gene lookup returns CDR1 SGHVS and CDR2 FNYEAQ. The J segment lost 7 bases and the V segment lost 1 base, leaving 2 bases of the junction unmatched. The length of the CDR3 is 15 residues. CDR3 DNA sequence: TGTGCCAGCAGCTTAGGGACAGGGGGCATCGGGGAGCTGTTTTTT. The encoded protein is CASSLGTGGIGELFF.

This clonotype has at least ten counts. This chain joins TRBV29-1 and TRBJ1-2; D gene ambiguous. The CDR3 runs to 12 residues. From germline, CDR1 is SQVTM and CDR2 ANQGSEA. V was clipped by 5 bases and J by 3 bases, with 10 bases between them. As DNA, the CDR3 is TGCAGCGTTCGGCAGACTGACTATGGCTACACCTTC. Its translation: CSVRQTDYGYTF.

The chain has TRBV12-3 or TRBV12-4 and TRBJ2-1; 7 bases match TRBD2. The junction had 7 bases not matched to a gene; V was cut back by 5 bases and J by 6 bases. This CDR3 contains 14 residues. The CDR3 coding sequence is TGTGCCAGCAGTAGCGTGGGGGGGATCAATGAGCAGTTCTTC. Encoded protein: CASSSVGGINEQFF.

Many counts were recorded for this clonotype. The rearrangement joins TRBV7-6 to TRBJ1-1; TRBD1 matches at 8 bases. The trim removed 5 bases at V and 7 bases at J, leaving 12 bases unmatched. This CDR3 has 15 amino acids. Germline CDR1 is SGHVS and CDR2 is FNYEAQ. CDR3 protein: CASSLRQGPRDEAFF. The CDR3 nucleotides are TGTGCCAGCAGCCTACGACAGGGGCCGAGGGATGAAGCTTTCTTT.

The chain links TRBV6-5 to TRBJ1-6; D is ambiguous. This CDR3 is built from 14 residues. V was cut by 0 bases and J by 10 bases, with 10 bases left in between. Germline V gene data show CDR1 as MNHEY and CDR2 as SVGAGI. DNA of the CDR3: TGTGCCAGCAGTTACTCCCCCAGGAGCTCACCCCTCCACTTT. Its translation: CASSYSPRSSPLHF.

This clonotype came up a few times. The chain links TRBV12-3 or TRBV12-4 to TRBJ1-1; no firm D call. CDR3 length: 12 residues. The V and J ends lost 0 bases and 8 bases respectively, with 7 bases between them. CDR3 DNA sequence: TGTGCCAGCAGTTTAGCGACTGGGGAAGCTTTCTTT. The encoded protein is CASSLATGEAFF.

CDR3 residues: CASSFGSWGQYF. The CDR3 nucleotides read TGTGCCAGCAGTTTCGGGAGTTGGGGCCAGTACTTC. The J gene is TRBJ2-5, the V gene TRBV28; D perhaps matches TRBD2 (6 bases). Looked up from germline, CDR1 is MDHEN and CDR2 is SYDVKM. The CDR3 sequence is 12 residues long. Trimming pared 3 bases from V and 10 bases from J, leaving 12 bases between.

This clonotype has ten or more counts. The chain combines TRBV5-1 with TRBJ1-1, with TRBD1 matching 7 bases. The CDR3 is made up of 12 amino acids. Germline V gene sequence: CDR1 SGHRS, CDR2 YFSETQ. The trim removed 3 bases at V and 10 bases at J, leaving 6 bases unmatched. CDR3 loop: CASSSTGEVAFF. CDR3 coding DNA: TGCGCCAGCAGCTCAACAGGGGAGGTAGCTTTCTTT.

This clonotype was picked up many times. The junction does not match germline at one end; this may be a read error. The rearrangement links TRBV5-1 to TRBJ1-1; D gene uncertain. The germline gives CDR1 SGHRS, CDR2 YFSETQ. The CDR3 extends over 13 amino acids. The CDR3 nucleotides are TGTGCCAGCAGTTTAGCACAGAACACTGAAGCTTTCTTT. Translating gives CASSLAQNTEAFF. The whole variable domain, filled in from reference TRBV5-1 and TRBJ1-1, reads KAGVTQTPRYLIKTRGQQVTLSCSPISGHRSVSWYQQTPGQGLQFLFEYFSETQRNKGNFPGRFSGRQFSNSRSEMNVSTLELGDSALYLCASSLAQNTEAFFGQGTRLTVV.

V usage is TRBV10-3 and J usage is TRBJ1-3; D unresolved. The germline V and J ends were trimmed by 3 bases and 4 bases, with 10 bases remaining between them. The length of the CDR3 is 14 residues. Per germline, CDR1 ENHRY and CDR2 SYGVKD. CDR3 bases: TGTGCCATCAGTGAATGGTCCGCGGGAAACACCATATATTTT. Protein: CAISEWSAGNTIYF.